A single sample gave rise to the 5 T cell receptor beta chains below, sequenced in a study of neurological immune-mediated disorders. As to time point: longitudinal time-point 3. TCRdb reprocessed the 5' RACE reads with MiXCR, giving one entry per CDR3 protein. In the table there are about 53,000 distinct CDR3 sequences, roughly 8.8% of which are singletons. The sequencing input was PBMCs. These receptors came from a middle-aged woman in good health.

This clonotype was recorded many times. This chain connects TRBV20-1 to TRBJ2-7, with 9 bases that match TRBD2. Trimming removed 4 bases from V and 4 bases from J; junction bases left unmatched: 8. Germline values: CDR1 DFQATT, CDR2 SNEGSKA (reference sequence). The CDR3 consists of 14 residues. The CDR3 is CSATPAGGPYEQYF. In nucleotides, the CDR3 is TGCAGTGCTACGCCAGCGGGAGGCCCTTACGAGCAGTACTTC.

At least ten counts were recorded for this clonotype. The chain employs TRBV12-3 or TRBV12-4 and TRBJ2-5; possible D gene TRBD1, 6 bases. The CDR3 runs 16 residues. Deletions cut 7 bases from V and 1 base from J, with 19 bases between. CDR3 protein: CASTPWDTMIQETQYF. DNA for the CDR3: TGTGCCAGCACTCCGTGGGACACGATGATCCAAGAGACCCAGTACTTC.

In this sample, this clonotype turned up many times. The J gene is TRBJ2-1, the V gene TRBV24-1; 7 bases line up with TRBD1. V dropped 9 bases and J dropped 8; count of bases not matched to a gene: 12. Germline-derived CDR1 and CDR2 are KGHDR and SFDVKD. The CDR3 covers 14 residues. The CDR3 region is CATSPGQSFYEQFF. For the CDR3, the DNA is TGTGCCACCTCCCCGGGACAGAGCTTTTATGAGCAGTTCTTC.

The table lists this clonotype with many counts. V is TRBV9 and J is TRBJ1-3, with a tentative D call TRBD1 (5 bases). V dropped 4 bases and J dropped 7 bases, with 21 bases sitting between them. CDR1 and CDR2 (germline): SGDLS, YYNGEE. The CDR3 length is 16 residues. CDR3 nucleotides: TGTGCCAGCAGCTCAGACGGGGACTACATACCCAACACCATATATTTT. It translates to CASSSDGDYIPNTIYF.

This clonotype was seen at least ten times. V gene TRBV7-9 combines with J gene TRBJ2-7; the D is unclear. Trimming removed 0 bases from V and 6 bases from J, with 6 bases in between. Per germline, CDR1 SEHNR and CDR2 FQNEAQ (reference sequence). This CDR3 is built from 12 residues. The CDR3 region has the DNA TGTGCCAGCAGCTTAGCGCCTCGCGAGCAGTACTTC. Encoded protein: CASSLAPREQYF.